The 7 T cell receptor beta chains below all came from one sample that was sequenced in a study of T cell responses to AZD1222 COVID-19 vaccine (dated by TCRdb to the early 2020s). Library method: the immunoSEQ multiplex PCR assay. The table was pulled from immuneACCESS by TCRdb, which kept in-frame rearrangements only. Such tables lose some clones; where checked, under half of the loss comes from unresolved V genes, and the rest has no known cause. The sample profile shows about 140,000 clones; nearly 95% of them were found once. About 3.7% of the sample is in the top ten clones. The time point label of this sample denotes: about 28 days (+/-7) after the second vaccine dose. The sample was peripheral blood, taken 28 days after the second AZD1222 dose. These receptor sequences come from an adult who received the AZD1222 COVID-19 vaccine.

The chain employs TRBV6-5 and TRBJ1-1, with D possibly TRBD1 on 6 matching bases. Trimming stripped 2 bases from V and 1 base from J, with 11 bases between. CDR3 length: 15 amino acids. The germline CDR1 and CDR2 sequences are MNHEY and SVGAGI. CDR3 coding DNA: TGTGCCAGCAGTTACCAGGGGTCGTGGAACACTGAAGCTTTCTTT. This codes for CASSYQGSWNTEAFF.

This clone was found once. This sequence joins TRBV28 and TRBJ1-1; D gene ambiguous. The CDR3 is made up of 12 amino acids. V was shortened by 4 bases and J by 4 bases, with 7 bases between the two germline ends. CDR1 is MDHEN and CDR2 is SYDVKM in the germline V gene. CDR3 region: CASSSEGTEAFF. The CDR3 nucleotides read TGTGCCAGCAGTTCCGAGGGCACTGAAGCTTTCTTT.

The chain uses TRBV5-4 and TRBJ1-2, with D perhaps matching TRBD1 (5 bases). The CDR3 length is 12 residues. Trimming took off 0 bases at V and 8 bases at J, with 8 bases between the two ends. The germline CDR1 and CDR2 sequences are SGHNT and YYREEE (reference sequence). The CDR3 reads CASSLVGDGYTF. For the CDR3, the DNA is TGTGCCAGCAGCTTGGTTGGGGACGGCTACACCTTC.

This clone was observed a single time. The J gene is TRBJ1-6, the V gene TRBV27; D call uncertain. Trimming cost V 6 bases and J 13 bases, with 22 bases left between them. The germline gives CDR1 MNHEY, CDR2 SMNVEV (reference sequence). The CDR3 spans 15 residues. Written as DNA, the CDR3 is TGTGCCAGCAGCCGCAAGGGAGGGCGCGGAGATCCCCTCCACTTT. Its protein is CASSRKGGRGDPLHF.

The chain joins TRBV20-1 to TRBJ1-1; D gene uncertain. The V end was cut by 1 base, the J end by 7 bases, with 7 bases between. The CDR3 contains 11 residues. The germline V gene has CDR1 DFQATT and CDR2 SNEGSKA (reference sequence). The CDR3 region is CSARGAYEAFF. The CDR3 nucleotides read TGCAGTGCTAGAGGTGCTTATGAAGCTTTCTTT.

Here the CDR3 reads CASWGTSGYNEQFF. For the CDR3, the DNA is TGTGCCAGTTGGGGGACTAGCGGATACAATGAGCAGTTCTTC. The chain uses TRBV28 and TRBJ2-1; 11 nucleotides agree with TRBD2. The junction had 5 bases not matched to a gene; V was cut back by 9 bases and J by 4 bases. This CDR3 has 14 residues. Looked up from germline, CDR1 is MDHEN and CDR2 is SYDVKM.

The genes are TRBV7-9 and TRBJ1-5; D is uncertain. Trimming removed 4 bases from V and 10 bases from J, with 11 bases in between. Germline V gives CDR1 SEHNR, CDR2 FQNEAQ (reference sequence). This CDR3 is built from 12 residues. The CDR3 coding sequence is TGTGCCAGCAGCTCCCTTGACGAACCCCAGCATTTT. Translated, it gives CASSSLDEPQHF.